Listed below are T cell receptor beta chains from one sample, sequenced in a study of cytomegalovirus exposure and HLA in healthy donors. The protocol was immunoSEQ multiplex PCR, while the TCRdb copy is restricted to in-frame clones and leaves out a portion. The sample has about 140,000 clones; approximately 84% are singletons. Sequenced input: PBMCs. These receptors were obtained from a man aged 25 to 45 in good health and CMV-seropositive. The CDR3 runs from the conserved cysteine through the conserved F or W. The order of the fields is D gene, V gene, clone size, J gene, CDR3 protein, CDR3 DNA. D genes are given only for firm matches. Some rows have no size entry. The others give once, few or many, or a class for an expanded clone.

d_call: -; v_call: TRBV9; clone_size: -; j_call: TRBJ2-2; cdr3_aa: CASSVAGELFF; cdr3_nt: TGTGCCAGCTCAGTCGCCGGGGAGCTGTTTTTT
d_call: TRBD2; v_call: TRBV5-4; clone_size: -; j_call: TRBJ2-7; cdr3_aa: CASSSWTSGRAYEQYF; cdr3_nt: TGTGCCAGCAGCTCCTGGACTAGCGGGAGGGCCTACGAGCAGTACTTC
d_call: -; v_call: TRBV11-2; clone_size: -; j_call: TRBJ2-7; cdr3_aa: CASSLGRQIYEQYF; cdr3_nt: TGTGCCAGCAGCTTGGGCCGACAGATCTACGAGCAGTACTTC
d_call: TRBD1; v_call: TRBV27; clone_size: -; j_call: TRBJ2-1; cdr3_aa: CASSFRGQYEQFF; cdr3_nt: TGTGCCAGCAGTTTCAGGGGGCAGTATGAGCAGTTCTTC
d_call: -; v_call: TRBV2; clone_size: -; j_call: TRBJ2-2; cdr3_aa: CASTPTGSLGGELFF; cdr3_nt: TGTGCCAGCACCCCAACAGGGAGCCTCGGCGGGGAGCTGTTTTTT
d_call: -; v_call: TRBV19; clone_size: -; j_call: TRBJ2-7; cdr3_aa: CASREPRGYEQYF; cdr3_nt: TGTGCCAGTAGAGAACCAAGAGGCTACGAGCAGTACTTC
d_call: TRBD1; v_call: TRBV7-2; clone_size: -; j_call: TRBJ2-3; cdr3_aa: CASSFTGGGGDTQYF; cdr3_nt: TGTGCCAGCAGCTTTACAGGGGGCGGCGGAGATACGCAGTATTTT
d_call: TRBD2; v_call: TRBV7-2; clone_size: -; j_call: TRBJ2-3; cdr3_aa: CASSGGLAGGRDTQYF; cdr3_nt: TGTGCCAGCAGCGGGGGACTAGCGGGGGGGCGAGATACGCAGTATTTT
d_call: -; v_call: TRBV13; clone_size: once; j_call: TRBJ1-1; cdr3_aa: CASSFGSSKNTEAFF; cdr3_nt: TGTGCCAGCAGCTTTGGGAGCAGTAAGAACACTGAAGCTTTCTTT
d_call: -; v_call: TRBV29-1; clone_size: -; j_call: TRBJ2-7; cdr3_aa: CSVARGSPSYEQYF; cdr3_nt: TGCAGCGTTGCTCGGGGGTCCCCCTCCTACGAGCAGTACTTC
d_call: -; v_call: TRBV5-1; clone_size: -; j_call: TRBJ1-1; cdr3_aa: CASQLGSMNTEAFF; cdr3_nt: TGCGCCAGCCAGCTAGGTTCGATGAACACTGAAGCTTTCTTT
d_call: -; v_call: TRBV5-1; clone_size: -; j_call: TRBJ2-7; cdr3_aa: CASSLSQGSSYEQYF; cdr3_nt: TGCGCCAGCAGCTTGTCGCAGGGAAGCTCCTACGAGCAGTACTTC
d_call: TRBD1; v_call: TRBV2; clone_size: -; j_call: TRBJ2-3; cdr3_aa: CASTAGQGKRDTQYF; cdr3_nt: TGTGCCAGCACCGCGGGACAGGGGAAGCGAGATACGCAGTATTTT
d_call: -; v_call: TRBV7-6; clone_size: -; j_call: TRBJ2-3; cdr3_aa: CASSPLSPADTQYF; cdr3_nt: TGTGCCAGCAGCCCTCTTTCGCCTGCGGATACGCAGTATTTT
d_call: TRBD1; v_call: TRBV2; clone_size: -; j_call: TRBJ1-1; cdr3_aa: CASSGDSINTEAFF; cdr3_nt: TGTGCCAGCAGTGGGGACAGCATAAACACTGAAGCTTTCTTT
d_call: TRBD1; v_call: TRBV9; clone_size: -; j_call: TRBJ1-1; cdr3_aa: CASSEGQANTEAFF; cdr3_nt: TGTGCCAGCAGCGAGGGACAGGCCAACACTGAAGCTTTCTTT
d_call: -; v_call: TRBV27; clone_size: many; j_call: TRBJ1-1; cdr3_aa: CASSLQGNTEAFF; cdr3_nt: TGTGCCAGCAGTTTACAGGGGAACACTGAAGCTTTCTTT
d_call: -; v_call: TRBV7-2; clone_size: -; j_call: TRBJ2-7; cdr3_aa: CASSLAAQGSPYEQYF; cdr3_nt: TGTGCCAGCAGCTTAGCGGCACAGGGAAGTCCCTACGAGCAGTACTTC
d_call: -; v_call: TRBV5-6; clone_size: -; j_call: TRBJ1-2; cdr3_aa: CASRGGELGYTF; cdr3_nt: TGTGCCAGCAGGGGAGGGGAGTTGGGCTACACCTTC
d_call: -; v_call: TRBV10-1; clone_size: -; j_call: TRBJ1-2; cdr3_aa: CASSESPFEGYTF; cdr3_nt: TGCGCCAGCAGTGAGTCCCCTTTCGAGGGCTACACCTTC
d_call: TRBD1; v_call: TRBV14; clone_size: -; j_call: TRBJ2-7; cdr3_aa: CASSRQDRAPYEQYF; cdr3_nt: TGTGCCAGCAGCCGCCAGGACAGGGCCCCCTACGAGCAGTACTTC
d_call: -; v_call: TRBV5-5; clone_size: few; j_call: TRBJ1-5; cdr3_aa: CASSLSGGRQPQHF; cdr3_nt: TGTGCCAGCAGCTTGTCGGGGGGGCGTCAGCCCCAGCATTTT
d_call: TRBD2; v_call: TRBV5-5; clone_size: -; j_call: TRBJ2-1; cdr3_aa: CASIGLALYNEQFF; cdr3_nt: TGTGCCAGCATAGGACTAGCCCTCTACAATGAGCAGTTCTTC
d_call: TRBD1; v_call: TRBV10-2; clone_size: few; j_call: TRBJ2-4; cdr3_aa: CASRDRAKNIQYF; cdr3_nt: TGCGCCAGCCGGGACAGGGCCAAAAACATTCAGTACTTC
d_call: TRBD1; v_call: TRBV5-1; clone_size: few; j_call: TRBJ1-2; cdr3_aa: CASSGTGESGYTF; cdr3_nt: TGCGCCAGCAGTGGCACAGGGGAAAGTGGCTACACCTTC
d_call: -; v_call: TRBV6-6; clone_size: -; j_call: TRBJ1-6; cdr3_aa: CASTTRTDSPLHF; cdr3_nt: TGTGCCAGCACCACTAGGACAGATTCACCCCTCCACTTT
d_call: -; v_call: TRBV4-1; clone_size: -; j_call: TRBJ1-1; cdr3_aa: CASSHPGEGTEAFF; cdr3_nt: TGCGCCAGCAGCCACCCAGGGGAGGGGACTGAAGCTTTCTTT
d_call: TRBD1; v_call: TRBV5-6; clone_size: -; j_call: TRBJ2-7; cdr3_aa: CASSYWDRDYEQYF; cdr3_nt: TGTGCCAGCAGCTACTGGGACAGGGACTACGAGCAGTACTTC
d_call: TRBD2; v_call: TRBV9; clone_size: -; j_call: TRBJ2-1; cdr3_aa: CASSGPRGSSYNEQFF; cdr3_nt: TGTGCCAGCAGCGGACCGCGGGGGAGCTCCTACAATGAGCAGTTCTTC
d_call: TRBD2; v_call: TRBV15; clone_size: -; j_call: TRBJ2-5; cdr3_aa: CATSREREGLTNF; cdr3_nt: TGTGCCACCAGCAGGGAGCGGGAGGGCCTCACCAACTTC
d_call: TRBD1; v_call: TRBV23-1; clone_size: -; j_call: TRBJ1-5; cdr3_aa: CASSQSLRGLQPQHF; cdr3_nt: TGCGCCAGCAGTCAATCGTTGAGGGGGCTTCAGCCCCAGCATTTT
d_call: TRBD1; v_call: TRBV6-5; clone_size: few; j_call: TRBJ2-2; cdr3_aa: CASSYGTGKNTGELFF; cdr3_nt: TGTGCCAGCAGTTACGGGACAGGGAAGAACACCGGGGAGCTGTTTTTT
d_call: -; v_call: TRBV7-2; clone_size: once; j_call: TRBJ2-7; cdr3_aa: CASSLAGAPRLDF; cdr3_nt: TGTGCCAGCAGCTTAGCGGGAGCCCCGCGTTTAGACTTC
d_call: TRBD2; v_call: TRBV6-1; clone_size: -; j_call: TRBJ2-7; cdr3_aa: CASSVPGGGRWYF; cdr3_nt: TGTGCCAGCAGTGTCCCGGGAGGGGGTAGATGGTACTTC
d_call: -; v_call: TRBV5-1; clone_size: -; j_call: TRBJ1-2; cdr3_aa: CASSPIWQGNYGYTF; cdr3_nt: TGCGCCAGCAGCCCGATATGGCAGGGGAACTATGGCTACACCTTC
d_call: -; v_call: TRBV6-4; clone_size: -; j_call: TRBJ1-1; cdr3_aa: CASASTLNTEAFF; cdr3_nt: TGTGCCAGCGCGAGTACCTTGAACACTGAAGCTTTCTTT
d_call: TRBD2; v_call: TRBV6-6; clone_size: -; j_call: TRBJ2-3; cdr3_aa: CASSRAGGPTDTQYF; cdr3_nt: TGTGCCAGCAGCCGAGCGGGAGGACCCACAGATACGCAGTATTTT